This T cell receptor beta chain derives from a study of CD8+CD57+ T cells in acquired aplastic anemia. The overall study: DNA from sorted CD4+ and CD8+ cells averaged around 3 ug.

V shed 9 bases and J 0 bases; nucleotides not matched to a gene: 17. The germline V gene encodes CDR1 SNHLY and CDR2 FYNNEI. The CDR3 sequence is 17 residues long. The use of genomic DNA as template underpinned the TCR beta VDJ and CDR3 profiling. TCRdb passed the reads through MiXCR, listing each CDR3 protein once. The sample includes about 190,000 distinct CDR3 sequences, approximately 52% of them seen just once. Sequencing was performed on sorted CD4+, CD8+, or CD8+CD57+ T cells (not recorded which) from PBMCs. The rearrangement links TRBV2 to TRBJ2-7, with 7 bases identical to TRBD1. This sequence originates from a human donor in good health, serving as a control. This CDR3 is CARTGSYNEQFSYEQYF. As DNA, the CDR3 is TGTGCCAGGACAGGGTCCTACAATGAGCAGTTCTCCTACGAGCAGTACTTC.